This TCR beta chain appears in the sequencing data of a study of shared clonotypes between healthy human individuals. The study's findings and limits: What rarefaction showed was incomplete sorted-subset sequencing despite large depth.

The protocol was immunoSEQ multiplex PCR, while the TCRdb copy is restricted to in-frame clones and leaves out a portion. The sample holds about 2.3 million clones, around 93% seen once. With respect to this clone: Its specificity is not known.

V lost 5 bases and J lost 6; bases outside the gene matches: 13. The V gene's germline CDR1 is SEHNR and CDR2 FQNEAQ (reference sequence). The CDR3 extends over 17 amino acids. The receptor's source is a man aged 18 to 29 in good health. Some clones in this sample may be carry-over from other donors' samples. The gene calls are TRBV7-9 and TRBJ1-6, with 7 bases matching TRBD1. The material sequenced was naive CD4+ T cells from PBMCs. Subset in this sample: CD45RA+ positively selected. The DNA for the CDR3 is TGTGCCAGCAGCCCTCGACAGGGATCTACCGTTAATTCACCCCTCCACTTT. It yields the protein CASSPRQGSTVNSPLHF.